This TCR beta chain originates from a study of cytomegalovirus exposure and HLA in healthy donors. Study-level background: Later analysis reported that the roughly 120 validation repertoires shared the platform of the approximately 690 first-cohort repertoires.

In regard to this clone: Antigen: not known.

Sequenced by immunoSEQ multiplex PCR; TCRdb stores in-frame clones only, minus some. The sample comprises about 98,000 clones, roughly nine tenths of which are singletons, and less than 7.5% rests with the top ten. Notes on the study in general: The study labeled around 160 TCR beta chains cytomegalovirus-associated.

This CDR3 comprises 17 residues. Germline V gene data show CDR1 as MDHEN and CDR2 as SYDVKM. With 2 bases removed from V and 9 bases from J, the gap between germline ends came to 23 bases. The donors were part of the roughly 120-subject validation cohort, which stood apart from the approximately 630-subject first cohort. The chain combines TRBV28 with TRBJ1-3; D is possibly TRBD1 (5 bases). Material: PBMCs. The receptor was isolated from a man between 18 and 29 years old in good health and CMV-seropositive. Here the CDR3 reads CASSLNQGPTLGGTIYF. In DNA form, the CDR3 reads TGTGCCAGCAGTTTAAATCAGGGCCCGACCCTGGGGGGCACCATATATTTT.